This T cell receptor (beta chain) appears in the sequencing data of a study of blood T cell repertoires in COVID-19. Sequenced by immunoSEQ multiplex PCR; TCRdb stores in-frame clones only, minus some. The data show 85,000 to 130,000 clones, with 65% to 90% seen just once and under 3.5% held by the top ten. Germline V lookup: CDR1 MDHEN, CDR2 SYDVKM. V dropped 4 bases and J dropped 5 bases, with 13 bases sitting between them. The CDR3 extends over 14 amino acids. This chain joins TRBV28 and TRBJ2-3, with D possibly being TRBD1 (5 bases). The sample comprised PBMCs or T cells enriched from blood (not recorded which). This sequence originates from a woman aged 50 to 60 who had recovered from COVID-19. The CDR3 region has the DNA TGTGCCAGCAGTTCGACAGTCGATGGAGATACGCAGTATTTT. This translates into CASSSTVDGDTQYF.